The TCR beta chain under discussion was sequenced for a study of T cells after yellow fever vaccination (dated by TCRdb to about 2019). With regard to the full study: The SMART-Seq v4 Ultra Low Input RNA kit was used to prepare libraries from fractions with low cell numbers. To follow T-cell clones before and after both primary and booster YFV17D yellow fever vaccination, bulk TCR alpha and beta repertoires underwent longitudinal sequencing. The cohort comprised two healthy male donors, one aged 18 to 30 and one aged 30 to 40 years. Bulk PBMC replicates and cell subsets were isolated from blood drawn at multiple timepoints before and after both primary and secondary immunization. Study-wide findings and limitations: Computational filtering was required because FACS-sorted repertoires could contain abundant contaminating clonotypes from the bulk population. The secondary T-cell response was weaker than the primary response but faster, peaking on day 5 instead of day 15. Because the study included only two donors, the extent to which the findings can be generalized is limited. Most clones expanded after primary vaccination (around 96% of CD4 and roughly 88% of CD8) were re-detected after the booster, suggesting that broad memory maintenance occurred. A small fraction of clonotypes showed up in both the CD4 and CD8 compartments, probably as a result of convergent recombination.

Sequencing relied on an Illumina NovaSeq 6000. TCR cDNA was synthesized by 5'RACE template switching, through which a universal primer site and unique molecular identifiers were introduced. Priming of cDNA synthesis was performed from both the TCR alpha and TCR beta constant segments. Libraries were amplified in two PCR steps, with sample barcodes and sequencing adapters added in the second step. Sequencing of the libraries was done on either Illumina HiSeq 2500 (2x100 bp) or NovaSeq (2x150 bp). As for how the authors treated the data: Reads were demultiplexed and collapsed into UMI consensus sequences with MIGEC, and V(D)J alignment was performed with MiXCR. Vaccine-responding clonotypes were defined with edgeR using replicate PBMC samples, requiring FDR below 0.01 and a log2 fold change above 5 up to day 15. CD4 or CD8 identity was assigned to each bulk clonotype according to whether the clonotype was present at higher abundance in the sequenced CD4 repertoire or the sequenced CD8 repertoire. The raw public reads went through TCRdb reprocessing: fastp at Q25, MiXCR clone calling, in-frame beta chains kept. Every entry covers one CDR3 protein and lists the most common genes and DNA from its rows. In this record, the V and J calls reflect TCRdb's handling and not the investigators' own analysis. In all, the sample holds some 350,000 distinct CDR3 sequences, and roughly 4.3% of those were seen once. The ten biggest clones cover less than 25% of the sample.

The table lists this clonotype with a few counts. Which antigen it targets is not known. No much larger clone is present one base from it, and per-base qualities are unavailable. The CDR3 spans 12 residues, from the cysteine through the phenylalanine. This entry keeps only the CDR3 DNA: 36 bases, framed from base 1. The germline V gene (reference sequence) supplies CDR1 DFQATT and CDR2 SNEGSKA. V is reduced by 3 bases and J by 6 bases, leaving a spacing of 10 bases between them. Sample treatment or condition, as interpreted from the label and publication: live attenuated yellow fever vaccine strain. At each blood-draw timepoint, two biological replicates of bulk PBMCs were collected. PBMCs were isolated from peripheral blood using a standard Ficoll-Paque protocol. TriZol was used to extract RNA from bulk PBMCs, CD4 and CD8 fractions, and dextramer-positive and dextramer-negative fractions.

The receptor chain draws on TRBV20-1 and TRBJ2-3, with no confidently assigned D gene. Here the sequenced sample was PBMCs, taken 5 days after the yellow fever booster vaccination. The source of this sequence is a man between 18 and 29 years old who received the YFV17D yellow fever vaccine. The nucleotide sequence reads TGCAGTGCTAGTTCGGGCTCCGATACGCAGTATTTT. Protein translation: CSASSGSDTQYF.